This entry lists 29 T cell receptor beta chains sequenced from one sample in a study of T cell responses to AZD1222 COVID-19 vaccine. Only in-frame clones appear in the TCRdb table, and some are missing; sequencing was by immunoSEQ multiplex PCR. The repertoire holds approximately 260,000 clones, with approximately 95% as singletons. Sequenced here: peripheral blood, sampled on day 0 of AZD1222 vaccination. These TCRs come from an adult in good health.

In DNA, the CDR3 is TGTGCCAGCAGACCCCCTGGGGCCAGGGGCACTGAAGCTTTCTTT. Encoded protein: CASRPPGARGTEAFF. The chain recombines TRBV2 with TRBJ1-1; D possibly corresponds to TRBD1 (6 bases). V shed 6 bases and J shed 4 bases, with 18 bases lying between them. CDR3 size: 15 residues. Germline CDR1 and CDR2: SNHLY and FYNNEI.

V gene TRBV27 combines with J gene TRBJ2-7; 11 bases fit TRBD2. Per germline, CDR1 MNHEY and CDR2 SMNVEV (reference sequence). The CDR3 runs 16 residues. Germline trimming cut 5 bases from V and 3 bases from J; bases unmatched to any gene: 9. The CDR3 is CASSPVAGGSLYEQYF. The CDR3 nucleotides are TGTGCCAGCAGTCCGGTAGCGGGAGGGTCCCTCTACGAGCAGTACTTC.

The V gene is TRBV21-1, the J gene TRBJ2-1. TRBV21-1 constitutes a pseudogene. This CDR3 region has 19 residues. CDR3 protein: CASSKNEPPPSSGVDEQFF. CDR3 coding DNA: TGTGCCAGCAGCAAAAACGAACCCCCCCCCAGCAGTGGTGTCGATGAGCAGTTCTTC.

This chain links TRBV25-1 with TRBJ1-1, with 7 bases lining up with TRBD1. The CDR3 is 15 amino acids. V dropped 3 bases and J dropped 0; count of bases not matched to a gene: 4. CDR1 is MGHDK and CDR2 is SYGVNS in the germline V gene. In DNA, the CDR3 is TGTGCCAGCAGTGATAGCAGGGGGATGAACACTGAAGCTTTCTTT. Translated, it gives CASSDSRGMNTEAFF.

A few counts support this clone. V and J are TRBV7-9 and TRBJ2-7; 10 positions agree with TRBD1. This CDR3 spans 15 amino acids. V lost 2 bases to trimming and J lost 6 bases; unmatched junction nucleotides: 7. Per germline, CDR1 SEHNR and CDR2 FQNEAQ (reference sequence). The CDR3 nucleotides read TGTGCCAGCAGCTTATATGACCGGGACAGGGGCGAGCAGTACTTC. Its translation: CASSLYDRDRGEQYF.

This clone appeared a single time. V and J are TRBV2 and TRBJ1-2; 11 positions match TRBD1. With V trimmed by 6 bases and J by 4 bases, 7 bases remained unmatched. The CDR3 totals 15 residues. Germline values: CDR1 SNHLY, CDR2 FYNNEI. The CDR3: CASRNSGTGGYGYTF. The CDR3 DNA reads as TGTGCCAGCAGGAACTCCGGGACAGGGGGCTATGGCTACACCTTC.

The chain joins TRBV11-1 to TRBJ1-2; TRBD1 aligns across 10 bases. With V trimmed by 6 bases and J by 2 bases, 6 bases remained unmatched. CDR1 is SGHAT and CDR2 is FQDESV in the germline V gene (reference sequence). This CDR3 has 15 residues. In DNA form, the CDR3 reads TGTGCCAGCAGTCCGGGACAGGGGAGCAACTATGGCTACACCTTC. Amino acid sequence: CASSPGQGSNYGYTF.

The J gene is TRBJ1-2, the V gene TRBV10-1, with D unresolved. The CDR3 totals 13 residues. V was clipped by 5 bases and J by 4 bases, with 11 bases between them. The germline CDR1 and CDR2 sequences are WNHNN and SYGVQD (reference sequence). The CDR3 region has the DNA TGCGCCAGCAGTCTACAGACTTTCTATGGCTACACCTTC. It specifies CASSLQTFYGYTF.

CDR3 DNA: TGTGCCAGCAGTAGATCTAGTTCCACAGATACGCAGTATTTT. Translation: CASSRSSSTDTQYF. The genes are TRBV28 and TRBJ2-3; D is ambiguous. Trimming removed 5 bases at V and 2 bases at J, with 11 bases between. The CDR3 has 14 amino acids. CDR1 is MDHEN and CDR2 is SYDVKM in the germline V gene.

The CDR3 loop reads CAWSVDDNYGYTF. The CDR3 DNA sequence: TGTGCCTGGAGTGTCGACGACAACTATGGCTACACCTTC. The chain uses TRBV30 and TRBJ1-2, with D uncertain. The CDR3 length is 13 residues. Trimming left V 0 bases short and J 2 bases short, with 7 bases between. The germline gives CDR1 GTSNPN, CDR2 SVGIG (reference sequence). Full variable domain (remainder filled in from reference TRBV30 and TRBJ1-2): SQTIHQWPATLVQPVGSPLSLECTVEGTSNPNLYWYRQAAGRGLQLLFYSVGIGQISSEVPQNLSASRPQDRQFILSSKKLLLSDSGFYLCAWSVDDNYGYTFGSGTRLTVV.

This sequence joins TRBV5-1 and TRBJ1-1, with D tentatively TRBD1 (6 bases). This CDR3 has 15 residues. CDR1 is SGHRS, CDR2 YFSETQ, per germline. V was cut by 3 bases and J by 3 bases, with 15 bases left in between. In DNA form, the CDR3 reads TGCGCCAGCAGCTCCACGGGACACCCCTACACTGAAGCTTTCTTT. It encodes CASSSTGHPYTEAFF.

The genes are TRBV6-4 and TRBJ2-2, with 12 bases lining up with TRBD2. After removal of 5 bases from V and 3 bases from J, the junction contained 1 base not matched to a gene. The CDR3 runs 15 residues. From germline, CDR1 is MRHNA and CDR2 SNTAGT. The CDR3 coding sequence is TGTGCCAGCAGTCGACTAGCGGGGGACACCGGGGAGCTGTTTTTT. Translation: CASSRLAGDTGELFF.

CDR3 coding DNA: TGTGCCACCAGCAGAGTGGGCCCAGGTAGCAATCAGCCCCAGCATTTT. It is translated as CATSRVGPGSNQPQHF. This chain uses TRBV15 with TRBJ1-5; the D is unclear. The V end was cut by 1 base, the J end by 0 bases, with 10 bases between. The CDR3 runs to 16 residues. Per the germline V gene, CDR1 is LNHNV and CDR2 is YYDKDF (reference sequence).

The chain has TRBV4-3 and TRBJ2-3; TRBD1 matches at 9 bases. Germline lookup yields CDR1 LGHNA and CDR2 YSLEER. The CDR3 is 17 amino acids. V dropped 0 bases and J dropped 2; count of bases not matched to a gene: 6. CDR3 sequence reads: CASSQDWTGATTDTQYF. CDR3 coding DNA: TGCGCCAGCAGCCAAGACTGGACAGGGGCGACCACAGATACGCAGTATTTT.

This CDR3 is CASSKGPGGSNQPQHF. As DNA, the CDR3 is TGTGCCAGCAGCAAAGGTCCCGGGGGAAGCAATCAGCCCCAGCATTTT. This chain uses TRBV21-1 with TRBJ1-5. TRBV21-1 is annotated as a pseudogene. CDR3 length: 16 amino acids.

This sequence joins TRBV7-3 and TRBJ2-6; D unresolved. Germline V gene lookup returns CDR1 SGHTA and CDR2 FQGTGA. The germline V and J ends were trimmed by 11 bases and 1 base, with 15 bases remaining between them. There are 15 residues in the CDR3. CDR3 residues: CALHPRISGANVLTF. The CDR3 bases are TGTGCCCTTCACCCACGGATTTCTGGGGCCAACGTCCTGACTTTC.

The CDR3 region has the DNA TGTGCCAGCAGTTTTACACCCAACCTTCCCCTCCACTTT. Its protein is CASSFTPNLPLHF. V and J are TRBV28 and TRBJ1-6, with unresolved D. The CDR3 consists of 13 residues. The V gene's germline CDR1 is MDHEN and CDR2 SYDVKM. V was cut by 3 bases and J by 13 bases, with 13 bases left in between.

V usage is TRBV28 and J usage is TRBJ2-6, with TRBD1 matching 7 bases. The germline V gene encodes CDR1 MDHEN and CDR2 SYDVKM. V gave up 4 bases and J gave up 1 base; unmatched junction bases: 19. This CDR3 comprises 21 residues. DNA of the CDR3: TGTGCCAGCAGTTCCCGTTATTCTCCGGGACAGCTTTTATCTGGGGCCAACGTCCTGACTTTC. This encodes CASSSRYSPGQLLSGANVLTF.

The chain combines TRBV10-2 with TRBJ2-7; D ambiguous. CDR3 length: 14 residues. Germline CDR1 and CDR2: WSHSY and SAAADI. Trimming took 6 bases from V and 4 from J, leaving 16 bases between them. CDR3 protein: CASRTTVGFYEQYF. As DNA, the CDR3 is TGCGCCAGCAGGACGACTGTTGGGTTTTACGAGCAGTACTTC.

This clone has a single count. Here the CDR3 reads CASSYTIAGGRDEQFF. CDR3 nucleotide sequence: TGTGCCAGCAGTTACACCATAGCGGGAGGGCGTGATGAGCAGTTCTTC. The chain recombines TRBV6-2 or TRBV6-3 with TRBJ2-1; TRBD2 aligns across 11 bases. The V and J ends lost 2 bases and 8 bases, in that order; junction bases with no gene match: 8. The CDR3 totals 16 residues. Germline CDR1 and CDR2: MNHEY and SVGEGT.

This chain uses TRBV5-1 with TRBJ2-3, with D perhaps matching TRBD2 (6 bases). CDR1 is SGHRS and CDR2 is YFSETQ in the germline V gene. V was clipped by 0 bases and J by 0 bases, with 8 bases between them. CDR3 size: 15 residues. CDR3 sequence (DNA): TGCGCCAGCAGCTTGGCTAGCGCTAGCACAGATACGCAGTATTTT. Its translation is CASSLASASTDTQYF.

The chain uses TRBV10-2 and TRBJ1-2; TRBD1 might be the D (5 bases). V dropped 0 bases and J dropped 2 bases, with 13 bases sitting between them. The V gene's germline CDR1 is WSHSY and CDR2 SAAADI. CDR3 length equals 16 residues. In DNA, the CDR3 is TGCGCCAGCAGTGAGTCAGGGGTCTCCAACAACTATGGCTACACCTTC. It encodes CASSESGVSNNYGYTF.

The V gene is TRBV4-1, the J gene TRBJ1-1; 8 positions match TRBD1. This CDR3 has 15 residues. CDR1 is MGHRA, CDR2 YSYEKL, per germline. V gave up 3 bases and J gave up 1 base; unmatched junction bases: 4. The chain's CDR3 is CASSHTGGTNTEAFF. CDR3 DNA: TGCGCCAGCAGCCACACAGGGGGGACGAACACTGAAGCTTTCTTT.

This chain connects TRBV7-9 to TRBJ1-1; D is unresolved. Germline CDR1 SEHNR, CDR2 FQNEAQ (reference sequence). Trimming removed 1 base at V and 0 bases at J, with 6 bases between. The CDR3 length is 14 residues. The CDR3 DNA reads as TGTGCCAGCAGCTTAGGGGCCCTGAACACTGAAGCTTTCTTT. This gives the protein CASSLGALNTEAFF.

The rearrangement uses TRBV18 and TRBJ2-2; tentative D call: TRBD2 (6 bases). Germline-derived CDR1 and CDR2 are KGHSH and LQKENI. CDR3 size: 17 residues. Trimming shortened V by 2 bases and J by 1 base, and 14 bases separated the two germline ends. The CDR3 DNA reads TGTGCCAGCTCACCAGGGACTGCAGGCCGGAACACCGGGGAGCTGTTTTTT. Translating it yields CASSPGTAGRNTGELFF.

Turning to this clone: The same CDR3 also results from other DNA sequences found in this sample. V is TRBV18 and J is TRBJ1-5; D is unclear. The CDR3 has 13 amino acids. The ends were cut back, 3 bases at V and 2 bases at J, with 5 bases in the middle. Germline V gene data show CDR1 as KGHSH and CDR2 as LQKENI. CDR3 DNA sequence: TGTGCCAGCTCACCCGGGGGCAATCAGCCCCAGCATTTT. As protein: CASSPGGNQPQHF.

This clone is a singleton in its sample. The chain joins TRBV11-2 to TRBJ2-1, with D unclear. CDR3 length: 13 amino acids. V lost 0 bases and J lost 10, with 10 bases in between. Germline V CDR1 and CDR2: SGHAT, FQNNGV. The CDR3 DNA reads TGTGCCAGCAGCTTAGAAATTACGGGCGAGCAGTTCTTC. This translates into CASSLEITGEQFF.

The chain employs TRBV13 and TRBJ1-1, with D perhaps TRBD1 (6 bases). V was shortened by 5 bases and J by 1 base, with 8 bases between the two germline ends. The germline CDR1 and CDR2 sequences are PRHDT and FYEKMQ (reference sequence). CDR3 length: 13 residues. The CDR3 coding sequence is TGTGCCAGCAGCAAACAGGGGAACACTGAAGCTTTCTTT. Amino acid sequence: CASSKQGNTEAFF. Based on the CDR3 plus reference TRBV13 and TRBJ1-1, the full variable domain is AAGVIQSPRHLIKEKRETATLKCYPIPRHDTVYWYQQGPGQDPQFLISFYEKMQSDKGSIPDRFSAQQFSDYHSELNMSSLELGDSALYFCASSKQGNTEAFFGQGTRLTVV.

The table lists this clone with a count of one. The gene calls are TRBV24-1 and TRBJ2-7; the D gene could be TRBD1 or TRBD2 (5 bases each). The germline gives CDR1 KGHDR, CDR2 SFDVKD. The V end lost 2 bases, the J end lost 6 bases, and 13 bases lay between the germline ends. The CDR3 contains 14 residues. The CDR3 reads CATSDSGPYTEQYF. CDR3 in DNA: TGTGCCACCAGTGATTCGGGACCCTATACCGAGCAGTACTTC.